The subject of this entry is one T cell receptor (beta chain). Original analysis: Estimated nucleated cell counts came from reference gene primer amplification. Assay: immunoSEQ multiplex PCR; the TCRdb copy retains only in-frame clones and omits some. V and J calls and clone size are those listed in that table; D and trimming were worked out from the DNA. The sample yields around 200,000 clones, around 90% seen once. The source of the sample is a study of blood T cell repertoires in COVID-19. Germline CDR1 reads SQVTM; CDR2 reads ANQGSEA. This CDR3 contains 16 residues. Trimming left V 7 bases short and J 5 bases short, with 24 bases between. Recruits, aged 18 to 89 years, lived in under 25 US areas. Clinical history as reported by participants underpinned cohort assignment. The recovered donors of Cohort 3 showed two negative PCRs, clearance, or symptom resolution.

The specimen was PBMCs or T cells enriched from blood (not recorded which). This TCR was sampled from a man between 25 and 39 years old who had recovered from COVID-19. V gene TRBV29-1 combines with J gene TRBJ2-1, with a possible D match to TRBD2 (5 bases). In nucleotides, the CDR3 is TGCAGCGCCATATCCGGAGGTCCAGGTCTCGACAATGAGCAGTTCTTC. This translates into CSAISGGPGLDNEQFF.